The clone carrying this TCR beta chain was recorded a few times. The antigen is unknown. Trimming removed 0 bases from V and 2 bases from J, with 13 bases in between. The germline CDR1 and CDR2 sequences are SGDLS and YYNGEE. The CDR3 is 16 amino acids. The sample belongs to a study of human T cells and chemical hapten exposure. Separate cDNA molecules received unique molecular identifiers, which the library attached to them. In the authors' workflow: A typical sample had 95,638 TCRs, with about 23,224 to 700,000 overall. TCRdb reanalysed the RACE reads using MiXCR and keeps one entry per CDR3 protein. None of the V and J calls come from the authors' own analysis; TCRdb made them. This sample has over 95,000 distinct CDR3 sequences, with around 12% found just once. Study-wide results and caveats: Significantly more large CDR3 similarity clusters were formed by expanded TCRs than by controls. TCRs above 1 in 1000 frequency did not change with DPC sensitization.

Noted time point: patch test 1, 2 weeks after DPC sensitization. The sample's treatment: therapeutic diphenylcyclopropenone sensitization with weekly scalp DPC. The sequences come from whole blood, collected in connection with sensitization to the hapten diphenylcyclopropenone (DPC). The chain combines TRBV9 with TRBJ2-3; D gene ambiguous. The clonotype originates from a woman between 35 and 50 years old with alopecia areata. Some clones in this sample may be carry-over from other donors' samples. CDR3 region: CASSVDKNTYTDTQYF. For the CDR3, the DNA is TGTGCCAGCAGCGTAGACAAAAATACTTACACAGATACGCAGTATTTT.